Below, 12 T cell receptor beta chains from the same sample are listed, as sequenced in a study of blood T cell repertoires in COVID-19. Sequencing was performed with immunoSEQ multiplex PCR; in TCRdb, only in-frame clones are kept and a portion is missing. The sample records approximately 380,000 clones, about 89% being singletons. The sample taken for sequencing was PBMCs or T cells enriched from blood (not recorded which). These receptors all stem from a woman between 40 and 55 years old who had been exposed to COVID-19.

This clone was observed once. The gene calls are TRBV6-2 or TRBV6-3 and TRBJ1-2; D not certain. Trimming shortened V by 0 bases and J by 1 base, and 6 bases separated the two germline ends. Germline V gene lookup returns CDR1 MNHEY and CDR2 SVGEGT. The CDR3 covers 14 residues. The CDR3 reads CASSYSEHNYGYTF. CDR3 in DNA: TGTGCCAGCAGTTACTCCGAGCATAACTATGGCTACACCTTC.

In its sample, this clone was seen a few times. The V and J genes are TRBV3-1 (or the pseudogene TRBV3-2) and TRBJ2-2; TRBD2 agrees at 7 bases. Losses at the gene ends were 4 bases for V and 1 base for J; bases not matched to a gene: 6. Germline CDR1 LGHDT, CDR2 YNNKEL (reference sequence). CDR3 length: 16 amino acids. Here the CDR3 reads CASSPGSGENTGELFF. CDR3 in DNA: TGTGCCAGCAGCCCCGGAAGCGGGGAGAACACCGGGGAGCTGTTTTTT.

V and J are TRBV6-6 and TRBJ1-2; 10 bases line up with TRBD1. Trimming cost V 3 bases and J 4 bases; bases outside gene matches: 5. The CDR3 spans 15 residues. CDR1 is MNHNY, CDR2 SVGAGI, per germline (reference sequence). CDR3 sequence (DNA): TGTGCCAGCAGTTATGGTCGGGACAGGGGCTATGGCTACACCTTC. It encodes CASSYGRDRGYGYTF.

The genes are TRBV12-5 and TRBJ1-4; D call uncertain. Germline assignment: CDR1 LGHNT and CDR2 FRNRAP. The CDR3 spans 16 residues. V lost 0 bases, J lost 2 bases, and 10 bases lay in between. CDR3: CASGLVSGSTNEKLFF. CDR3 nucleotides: TGTGCTAGTGGTTTGGTATCGGGGTCTACTAATGAAAAACTGTTTTTT.

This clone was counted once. CDR3 bases: TGTGCCAGCAGCTTTGACTTCTACGAGCAGTACTTC. It yields the protein CASSFDFYEQYF. The chain couples TRBV7-8 to TRBJ2-7; D remains unclear. Trimming took 3 bases from V and 3 from J, leaving 6 bases between them. The germline CDR1 and CDR2 sequences are SGHVS and FQNEAQ. This CDR3 has 12 residues.

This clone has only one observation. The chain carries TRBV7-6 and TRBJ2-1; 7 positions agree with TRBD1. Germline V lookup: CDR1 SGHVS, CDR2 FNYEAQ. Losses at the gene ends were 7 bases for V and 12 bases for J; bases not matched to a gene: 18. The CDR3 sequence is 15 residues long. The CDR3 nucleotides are TGTGCCAGCACCGCCGACAGGGCATACACAATGAGGCAGTTCTTC. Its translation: CASTADRAYTMRQFF.

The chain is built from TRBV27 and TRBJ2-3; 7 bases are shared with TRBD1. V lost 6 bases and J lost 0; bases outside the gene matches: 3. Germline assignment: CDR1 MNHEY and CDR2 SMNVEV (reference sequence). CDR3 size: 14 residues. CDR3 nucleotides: TGTGCCAGCAGCGGGACAGCTAGCACAGATACGCAGTATTTT. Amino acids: CASSGTASTDTQYF.

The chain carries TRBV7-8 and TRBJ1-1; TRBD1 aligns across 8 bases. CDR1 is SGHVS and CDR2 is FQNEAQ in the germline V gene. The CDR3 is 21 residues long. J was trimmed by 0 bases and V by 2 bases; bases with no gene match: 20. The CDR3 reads CASSLTWDSTGVSPLNTEAFF. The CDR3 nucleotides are TGTGCCAGCAGCTTAACATGGGACTCGACAGGGGTGTCCCCTCTGAACACTGAAGCTTTCTTT.

The CDR3 coding sequence is TGTGCCAGCAGCAAAGGCGGGCACTTTGAAGCTTTCTTT. Translation: CASSKGGHFEAFF. V and J are TRBV21-1 and TRBJ1-1. TRBV21-1 is a pseudogene. The CDR3 sequence is 13 residues long.

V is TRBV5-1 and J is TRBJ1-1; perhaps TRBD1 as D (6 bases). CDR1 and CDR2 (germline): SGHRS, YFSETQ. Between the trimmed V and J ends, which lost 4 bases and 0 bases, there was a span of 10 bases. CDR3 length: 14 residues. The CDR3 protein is CASSPGTMNTEAFF. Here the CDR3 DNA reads TGCGCCAGCAGCCCAGGGACAATGAACACTGAAGCTTTCTTT.

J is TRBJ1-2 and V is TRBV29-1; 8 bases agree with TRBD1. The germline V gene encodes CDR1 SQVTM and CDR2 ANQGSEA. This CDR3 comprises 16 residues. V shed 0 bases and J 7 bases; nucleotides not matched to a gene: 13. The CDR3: CSVEDGTGGIRGGYTF. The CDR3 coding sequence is TGCAGCGTTGAAGACGGGACAGGAGGGATCCGGGGTGGCTACACCTTC.

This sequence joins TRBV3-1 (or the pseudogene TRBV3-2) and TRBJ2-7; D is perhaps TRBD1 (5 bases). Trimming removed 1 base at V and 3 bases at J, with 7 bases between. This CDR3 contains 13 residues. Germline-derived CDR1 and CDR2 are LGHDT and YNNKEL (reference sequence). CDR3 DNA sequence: TGTGCCAGCAGCCAAGGACAGCTCTACGAGCAGTACTTC. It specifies CASSQGQLYEQYF.